Below are 15 T cell receptor beta chains sequenced from a single sample in a study of T cell responses to AZD1222 COVID-19 vaccine. Assay used: immunoSEQ multiplex PCR; TCRdb lists only in-frame clones, some missing. This sample has some 120,000 clones, with about 85% found just once. The sample consisted of peripheral blood, taken 28 days after the second AZD1222 dose. These receptor sequences come from an adult who received the AZD1222 COVID-19 vaccine.

In this sample, this clone turned up a few times. The gene calls are TRBV11-2 and TRBJ2-7; the match to TRBD1 covers 10 bases. Trimming took 5 bases from V and 3 from J; bases not matched to a gene: 10. The CDR3 has 16 amino acids. Germline V gene sequence: CDR1 SGHAT, CDR2 FQNNGV. The CDR3 nucleotides read TGTGCCAGCAGCCCAGACAGGGGACAGGGGTACTACGAGCAGTACTTC. Its translation: CASSPDRGQGYYEQYF.

The V call is TRBV6-5, the J call TRBJ1-6, with D uncertain. CDR1 and CDR2 from the germline V gene are MNHEY and SVGAGI. The CDR3 runs 13 residues. V lost 2 bases to trimming and J lost 7 bases, with 6 bases between them. Here the CDR3 DNA reads TGTGCCAGCAGTTACGGCAGCAATTCACCCCTCCACTTT. This codes for CASSYGSNSPLHF.

The chain uses TRBV6-5 and TRBJ1-2; TRBD1 agrees at 8 bases. The V gene's germline CDR1 is MNHEY and CDR2 SVGAGI. CDR3 length: 13 residues. J was trimmed by 4 bases and V by 8 bases; bases with no gene match: 6. CDR3 DNA sequence: TGTGCCAGCGGAGTACAGGGGGGCTATGGCTACACCTTC. Protein product: CASGVQGGYGYTF.

V and J are TRBV11-2 and TRBJ2-7; 10 positions agree with TRBD1. The CDR3 contains 15 residues. Germline assignment: CDR1 SGHAT and CDR2 FQNNGV. V was clipped by 6 bases and J by 3 bases; unmatched bases: 8. CDR3 in amino acids: CASSRSGQGHYEQYF. The CDR3 DNA follows: TGTGCCAGCAGTAGGTCGGGACAGGGGCACTACGAGCAGTACTTC.

This chain connects TRBV18 to TRBJ2-2, with 7 positions matching TRBD2. Germline assignment: CDR1 KGHSH and CDR2 LQKENI. This CDR3 is 16 amino acids long. Trimming took 3 bases from V and 6 from J; bases not matched to a gene: 10. CDR3 sequence: CASSPATSPEPGELFF. CDR3 nucleotides: TGTGCCAGCTCACCTGCGACTAGCCCCGAGCCCGGGGAGCTGTTTTTT.

The chain recombines TRBV29-1 with TRBJ1-1; D may be TRBD1 (5 bases). CDR1 is SQVTM and CDR2 is ANQGSEA in the germline V gene. CDR3 length: 13 amino acids. Trimming left V 3 bases short and J 6 bases short, with 14 bases between. The CDR3 nucleotides are TGCAGCGTTGACCCAGGGTCCGAAGCTGAAGCTTTCTTT. Translating gives CSVDPGSEAEAFF. Together with reference TRBV29-1 and TRBJ1-1, the CDR3 gives the full variable domain: SAVISQKPSRDICQRGTSLTIQCQVDSQVTMMFWYRQQPGQSLTLIATANQGSEATYESGFVIDKFPISRPNLTFSTLTVSNMSPEDSSIYLCSVDPGSEAEAFFGQGTRLTVV.

The chain uses TRBV6-1 and TRBJ2-1, with D perhaps TRBD1 (6 bases). This CDR3 region has 14 residues. The V gene lost 0 bases and the J gene lost 8 bases, with 11 bases spanning the gap. Germline lookup yields CDR1 MNHNS and CDR2 SASEGT. The CDR3 spells CASSEAQGIDEQFF. CDR3 sequence (DNA): TGTGCCAGCAGTGAAGCACAGGGCATAGATGAGCAGTTCTTC.

The CDR3 here is CASSLPGGGFYGYTF. The CDR3 region has the DNA TGTGCCAGCAGCTTACCAGGGGGGGGATTCTATGGCTACACCTTC. This chain links TRBV7-2 with TRBJ1-2, with TRBD1 identical over 7 bases. Germline lookup yields CDR1 SGHTA and CDR2 FQGNSA. The junction had 7 bases not matched to a gene; V was cut back by 2 bases and J by 4 bases. This CDR3 contains 15 residues. Full variable domain (outside the CDR3, taken from reference TRBV7-2 and TRBJ1-2): GAGVSQSPSNKVTEKGKDVELRCDPISGHTALYWYRQSLGQGLEFLIYFQGNSAPDKSGLPSDRFSAERTGGSVSTLTIQRTQQEDSAVYLCASSLPGGGFYGYTFGSGTRLTVV.

The genes are TRBV29-1 and TRBJ2-7; TRBD1 agrees at 9 bases. The CDR3 has 15 amino acids. From germline, CDR1 is SQVTM and CDR2 ANQGSEA. Trimming at V came to 0 bases and at J to 0 bases, leaving 3 bases not matched to a gene. CDR3 nucleotides: TGCAGCGTTGAAGAAGAACAGGGGGCCTCCTACGAGCAGTACTTC. It encodes CSVEEEQGASYEQYF.

The V gene is TRBV4-1, the J gene TRBJ2-2; the D gene is possibly TRBD1 (7 bases). The CDR3 has 16 residues. Germline CDR1 is MGHRA and CDR2 is YSYEKL. V dropped 3 bases and J dropped 5 bases, with 16 bases sitting between them. The CDR3 region is CASSQGRRGRTGELFF. Written as DNA, the CDR3 is TGCGCCAGCAGCCAGGGTAGGAGGGGGCGGACCGGGGAGCTGTTTTTT.

This rearrangement joins TRBV5-1 to TRBJ2-5; a weak D match, TRBD1 (6 bases). V was cut by 0 bases and J by 1 base, with 13 bases left in between. Germline loops: CDR1 SGHRS, CDR2 YFSETQ. The CDR3 has 16 amino acids. The CDR3 region is CASSLGAGALQETQYF. CDR3 DNA: TGCGCCAGCAGCTTGGGAGCAGGGGCCCTCCAAGAGACCCAGTACTTC.

The V gene is TRBV5-4, the J gene TRBJ1-1; unclear D gene. The CDR3 loop spans 13 amino acids. Trimming left V 2 bases short and J 4 bases short, with 9 bases between. Germline CDR1 is SGHNT and CDR2 is YYREEE (reference sequence). CDR3 bases: TGTGCCAGCAGCTTATCACAGACCACTGAAGCTTTCTTT. Its protein is CASSLSQTTEAFF.

The V call is TRBV14, the J call TRBJ1-3; no clear D. Trimming left V 4 bases short and J 1 base short, with 8 bases between. Germline V gene data show CDR1 as SGHDN and CDR2 as FVKESK. The CDR3 covers 14 residues. CDR3 in amino acids: CASSPQVSGNTIYF. Written as DNA, the CDR3 is TGTGCCAGCAGCCCCCAGGTATCTGGAAACACCATATATTTT.

This sequence joins TRBV6-5 and TRBJ1-1; a weak D match, TRBD1 (5 bases). The CDR3 is 14 residues long. The germline V gene encodes CDR1 MNHEY and CDR2 SVGAGI. With 6 bases removed from V and 1 base from J, the gap between germline ends came to 12 bases. In nucleotides, the CDR3 is TGTGCCAGCAGCCAATGGGACGGGAACACTGAAGCTTTCTTT. This sequence encodes CASSQWDGNTEAFF.

The V and J genes are TRBV6-5 and TRBJ1-1; 7 bases agree with TRBD1. CDR3 length: 13 amino acids. Germline V lookup: CDR1 MNHEY, CDR2 SVGAGI. V lost 7 bases and J lost 5; bases outside the gene matches: 7. The CDR3 sequence is CASNSGGGTEAFF. CDR3 nucleotide sequence: TGTGCCAGCAATTCAGGGGGTGGAACTGAAGCTTTCTTT.